This T cell receptor (beta chain) is drawn from a study of T cell repertoires in ileal Crohn's disease. Time point meaning: inflamed ileum from the surgical specimen. CDR1 and CDR2 (germline): SGHNT, YYREEE (reference sequence). The CDR3 runs 15 residues. Trimming stripped 1 base from V and 4 bases from J, with 15 bases between. Using immunoSEQ multiplex PCR, the repertoire was profiled, and TCRdb retains in-frame clones only, with some absent. This table has 4,500 to 7,000 clones, 80% appearing once. This chain uses TRBV5-4 with TRBJ2-7, with TRBD2 as a possible D gene (6 bases). The sequence was obtained from an adult with Crohn's disease. Sequenced: ileal tissue. The chain's CDR3 is CASSLYAGSPYEQYF. The DNA of the CDR3 is TGTGCCAGCAGCTTGTATGCCGGGAGCCCTTACGAGCAGTACTTC.